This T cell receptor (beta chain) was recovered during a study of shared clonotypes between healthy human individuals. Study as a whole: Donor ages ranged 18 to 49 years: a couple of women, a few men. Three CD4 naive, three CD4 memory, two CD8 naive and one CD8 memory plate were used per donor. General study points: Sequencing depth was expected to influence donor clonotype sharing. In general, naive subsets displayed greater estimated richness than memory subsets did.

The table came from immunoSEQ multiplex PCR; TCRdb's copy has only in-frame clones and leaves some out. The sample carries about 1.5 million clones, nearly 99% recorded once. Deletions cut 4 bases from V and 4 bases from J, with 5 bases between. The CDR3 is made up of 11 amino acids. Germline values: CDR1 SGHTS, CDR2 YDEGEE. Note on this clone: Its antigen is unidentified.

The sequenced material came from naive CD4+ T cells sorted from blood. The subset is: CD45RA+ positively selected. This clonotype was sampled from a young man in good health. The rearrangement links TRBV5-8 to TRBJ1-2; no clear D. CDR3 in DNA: TGTGCCAGCAGCCGGGGCTATGGCTACACCTTC. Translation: CASSRGYGYTF.